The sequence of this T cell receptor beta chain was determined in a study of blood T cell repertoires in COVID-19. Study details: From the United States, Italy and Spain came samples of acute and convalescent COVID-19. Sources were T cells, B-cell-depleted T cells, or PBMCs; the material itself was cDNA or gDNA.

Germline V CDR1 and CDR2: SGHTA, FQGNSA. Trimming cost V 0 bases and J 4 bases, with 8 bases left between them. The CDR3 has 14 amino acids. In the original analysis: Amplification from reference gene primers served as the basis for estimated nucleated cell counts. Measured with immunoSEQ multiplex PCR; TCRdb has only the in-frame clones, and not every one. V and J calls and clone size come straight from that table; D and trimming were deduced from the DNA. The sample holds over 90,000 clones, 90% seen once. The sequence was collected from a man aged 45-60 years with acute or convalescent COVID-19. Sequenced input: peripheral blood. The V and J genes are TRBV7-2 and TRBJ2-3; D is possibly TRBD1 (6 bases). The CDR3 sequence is CASSLAQGPDTQYF. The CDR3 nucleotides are TGTGCCAGCAGCTTAGCGCAGGGGCCAGATACGCAGTATTTT.